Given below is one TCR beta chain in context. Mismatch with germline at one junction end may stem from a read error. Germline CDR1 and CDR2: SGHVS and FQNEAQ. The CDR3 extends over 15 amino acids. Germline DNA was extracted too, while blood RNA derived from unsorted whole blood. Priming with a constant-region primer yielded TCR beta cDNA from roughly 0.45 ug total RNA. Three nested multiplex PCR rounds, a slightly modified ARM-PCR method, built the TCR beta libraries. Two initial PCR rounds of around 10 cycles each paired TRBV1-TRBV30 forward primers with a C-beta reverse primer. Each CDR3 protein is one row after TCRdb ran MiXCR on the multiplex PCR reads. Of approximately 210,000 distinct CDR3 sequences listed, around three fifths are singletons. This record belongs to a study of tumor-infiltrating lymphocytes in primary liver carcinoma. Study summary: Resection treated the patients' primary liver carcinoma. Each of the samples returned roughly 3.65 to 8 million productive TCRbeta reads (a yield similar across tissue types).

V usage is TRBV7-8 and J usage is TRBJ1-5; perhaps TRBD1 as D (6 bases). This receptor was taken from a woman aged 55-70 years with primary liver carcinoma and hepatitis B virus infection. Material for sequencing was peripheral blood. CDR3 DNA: TGTGCCAGCAGCCACGGGGGGCCAACTAATCAGCCCCAGCTTTTT. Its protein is CASSHGGPTNQPQLF.